This section outlines one T cell receptor (beta chain) sequence together with its context. Its antigen is unknown. This sample includes further DNA sequences coding for the same CDR3. This sample was included in a study of cytomegalovirus exposure and HLA in healthy donors. Study observations and caveats: Associated with cytomegalovirus, according to the listing, were 150 to 200 TCR beta chains.

Healthy individuals who donated bone marrow served as the donors. Primers included in the PCR were 60 Vbeta and 13 Jbeta primers. Here immunoSEQ multiplex PCR was the method, and the copy in TCRdb shows in-frame clones only, minus some. This table holds about 150,000 clones. The CDR3 is made up of 12 amino acids. V gave up 0 bases and J gave up 4 bases, with 4 bases separating them. Germline V gene lookup returns CDR1 SGHRS and CDR2 YFSETQ. Sequences were obtained from PBMCs. This receptor was taken from a woman between 45 and 65 years old in good health and CMV-seronegative. The gene calls are TRBV5-1 and TRBJ2-5; D gene unclear. CDR3 coding DNA: TGCGCCAGCAGCTTGGTCGGAGAGACCCAGTACTTC. Translating it yields CASSLVGETQYF.